The T cell receptor beta chain under discussion was sequenced for a study of T cell responses to AZD1222 COVID-19 vaccine. Study results and caveats: Unmutated regions of variants are reportedly targeted by nearly half of spike-specific TCRs. At study baseline, merely roughly 6 AZD1222 recipients were seropositive.

A remark on this clone: Its specificity is not known.

The protocol was immunoSEQ multiplex PCR, while the TCRdb copy is restricted to in-frame clones and leaves out a portion. Of around 90,000 clones in the sample, approximately 90% were seen once. Trimming removed 1 base from V and 2 bases from J, with 9 bases in between. The length of the CDR3 is 15 residues. Germline V gene sequence: CDR1 MNHNS, CDR2 SASEGT. This chain joins TRBV6-1 and TRBJ2-1, with D possibly TRBD1 on 6 matching bases. The starting material was peripheral blood, obtained on day 0 of MenACWY control vaccination. This TCR was sampled from an adult in good health. The CDR3 sequence: CASSEGQEPYNEQFF. The CDR3, as DNA: TGTGCCAGCAGTGAAGGACAGGAGCCCTACAATGAGCAGTTCTTC.